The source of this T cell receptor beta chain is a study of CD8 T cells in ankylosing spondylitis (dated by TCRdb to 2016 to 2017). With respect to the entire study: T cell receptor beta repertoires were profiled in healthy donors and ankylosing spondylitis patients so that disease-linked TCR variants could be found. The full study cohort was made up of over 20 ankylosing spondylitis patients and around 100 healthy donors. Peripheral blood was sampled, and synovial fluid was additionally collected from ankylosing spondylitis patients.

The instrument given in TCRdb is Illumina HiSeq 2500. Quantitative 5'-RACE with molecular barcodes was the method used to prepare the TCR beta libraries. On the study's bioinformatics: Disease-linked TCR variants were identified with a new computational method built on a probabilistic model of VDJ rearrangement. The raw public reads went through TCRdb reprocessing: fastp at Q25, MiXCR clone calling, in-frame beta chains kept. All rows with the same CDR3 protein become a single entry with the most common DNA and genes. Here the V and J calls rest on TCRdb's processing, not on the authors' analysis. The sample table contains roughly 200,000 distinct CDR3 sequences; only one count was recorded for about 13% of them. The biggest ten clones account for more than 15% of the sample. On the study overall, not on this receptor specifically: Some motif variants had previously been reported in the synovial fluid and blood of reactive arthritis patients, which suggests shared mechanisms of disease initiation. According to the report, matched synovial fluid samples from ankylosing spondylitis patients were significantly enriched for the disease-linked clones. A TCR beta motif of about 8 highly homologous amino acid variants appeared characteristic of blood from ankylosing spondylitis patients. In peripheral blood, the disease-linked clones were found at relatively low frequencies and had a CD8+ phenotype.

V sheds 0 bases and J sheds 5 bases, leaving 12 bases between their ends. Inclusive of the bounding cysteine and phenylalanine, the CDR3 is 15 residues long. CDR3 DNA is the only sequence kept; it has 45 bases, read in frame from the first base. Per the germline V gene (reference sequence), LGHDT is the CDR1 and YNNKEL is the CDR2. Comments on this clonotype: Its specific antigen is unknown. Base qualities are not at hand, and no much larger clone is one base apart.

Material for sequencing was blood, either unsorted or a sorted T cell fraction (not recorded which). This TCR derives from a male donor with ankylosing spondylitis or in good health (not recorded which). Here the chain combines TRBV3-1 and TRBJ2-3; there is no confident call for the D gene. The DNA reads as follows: TGTGCCAGCAGCCAAGAGTCACTGGCAAGAGATACGCAGTATTTT. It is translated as CASSQESLARDTQYF.